This TCR beta chain was captured in a study of cytomegalovirus exposure and HLA in healthy donors. Notes on the study in general: A later analysis found common viral pathogens apparently linked to several of the most significant clusters. Across all donors, roughly uniform sequencing depth was an assumption of the presence/absence analyses. Among TCR beta chains of equal frequency, HLA-associated ones were more clonally expanded in a later analysis. According to reports, the classifier identified cytomegalovirus status with high specificity and sensitivity.

Germline V lookup: CDR1 LGHNA, CDR2 YNFKEQ. This CDR3 is 16 amino acids long. Concerning this clone: The antigen is undetermined.

In the PCR, 60 Vbeta and 13 Jbeta primers were used. The table came from immunoSEQ multiplex PCR; TCRdb's copy has only in-frame clones and leaves some out. The repertoire holds around 85,000 clones, with 80% as singletons. The chain uses TRBV4-2 and TRBJ2-5, with D possibly being TRBD2 (5 bases). The better agreement between TRBJ2-7 and the DNA end casts doubt on the J call. The sequence derives from a man aged 45-65 years in good health and CMV-seropositive. The sequenced material came from PBMCs. The CDR3 nucleotides are TGTGCCAGCAGCCAAGATTTGGCCGACGGGGACTACGAGCAGTACTTC. This translates into CASSQDLADGDYEQYF.